The 28 T cell receptor beta chains reported below all come from one sample, sequenced in a study of T cell clonotyping in hematopoietic cell transplantation. Regarding time point: recipient sample about 28 days before transplant, after cytoreduction. Libraries were prepared by immunoSEQ multiplex PCR; TCRdb keeps only in-frame clonotypes and omits some of them. This repertoire shows about 27,000 clones, 60% to 80% found once; its top ten account for about 6%. Specimen: peripheral blood mononuclear cells, collected before stem cell transplant. These receptors originate from a man aged 50-59 years with myelodysplastic syndrome. Some clones in this sample may be carry-over from other donors' samples.

This clone showed up just a few times. The chain couples TRBV5-1 to TRBJ1-6, with a tentative D call TRBD1 (5 bases). V lost 5 bases and J 7 bases, leaving 16 bases between the germline ends. The CDR3 loop spans 15 amino acids. Germline V gives CDR1 SGHRS, CDR2 YFSETQ. The chain's CDR3 is CASRAGGHRNSPLHF. CDR3 nucleotides: TGCGCCAGCAGGGCCGGCGGACACCGAAATTCACCCCTCCACTTT.

The genes are TRBV9 and TRBJ2-7; 8 bases match TRBD1. The CDR3 covers 16 residues. The ends lost 4 bases at V and 1 base at J; junction bases unmatched: 10. Germline V gene lookup returns CDR1 SGDLS and CDR2 YYNGEE. CDR3 coding DNA: TGTGCCAGCAGCCCTCCTCCCGGGACAGGATCCTACGAGCAGTACTTC. Translating it yields CASSPPPGTGSYEQYF.

There are a few counts of this clone. The rearrangement uses TRBV28 and TRBJ2-6; D not resolved. Trimming left V 1 base short and J 0 bases short, with 4 bases between. There are 15 residues in the CDR3. CDR1 and CDR2 (germline): MDHEN, SYDVKM. CDR3 sequence: CASSLYISGANVLTF. The CDR3, as DNA: TGTGCCAGCAGTTTATATATCTCTGGGGCCAACGTCCTGACTTTC.

The chain recombines TRBV5-1 with TRBJ1-2; D is unclear. The germline V gene encodes CDR1 SGHRS and CDR2 YFSETQ. The CDR3 runs 14 residues. Deletions cut 5 bases from V and 0 bases from J, with 11 bases between. CDR3 sequence reads: CASSEQSTNYGYTF. As DNA, the CDR3 is TGCGCCAGCAGTGAACAGTCCACTAACTATGGCTACACCTTC. Filled out from reference TRBV5-1 and TRBJ1-2, the complete variable domain reads KAGVTQTPRYLIKTRGQQVTLSCSPISGHRSVSWYQQTPGQGLQFLFEYFSETQRNKGNFPGRFSGRQFSNSRSEMNVSTLELGDSALYLCASSEQSTNYGYTFGSGTRLTVV.

This sequence joins TRBV4-2 and TRBJ1-5, with no clear D. The CDR3 is 14 residues long. The germline gives CDR1 LGHNA, CDR2 YNFKEQ. The V gene lost 5 bases and the J gene lost 7 bases, with 15 bases spanning the gap. Here the CDR3 reads CASSSTERGQPQHF. CDR3 nucleotides: TGTGCCAGCAGCTCAACGGAACGGGGACAGCCCCAGCATTTT.

The rearrangement joins TRBV5-6 to TRBJ2-5, with 12 positions matching TRBD1. This CDR3 has 15 amino acids. The germline V gene encodes CDR1 SGHDT and CDR2 YYEEEE. V trimming: 5 bases; J trimming: 4 bases; junction bases outside the gene matches: 6. CDR3 amino acids: CASRPGQGAGETQYF. In DNA form, the CDR3 reads TGTGCCAGCAGACCGGGACAGGGGGCCGGAGAGACCCAGTACTTC.

The DNA for the CDR3 is TGCGCCAGCAGCTTGGTCCCCAGCGGGATGAACTACGAGCAGTACTTC. This encodes CASSLVPSGMNYEQYF. The J gene is TRBJ2-5, the V gene TRBV5-1, with TRBD2 identical over 7 bases. The DNA end is a closer match to TRBJ2-7, so the J assignment may be wrong. The CDR3 consists of 16 residues. Germline V gene lookup returns CDR1 SGHRS and CDR2 YFSETQ.

The gene calls are TRBV30 and TRBJ1-3; TRBD1 might be the D (6 bases). The CDR3 is made up of 15 amino acids. V shed 8 bases and J shed 4 bases, with 21 bases lying between them. Germline V CDR1 and CDR2: GTSNPN, SVGIG (reference sequence). DNA for the CDR3: TGTGCCGGGACCCTGGACAGTCGGGGAGGAAACACCATATATTTT. Protein: CAGTLDSRGGNTIYF. The complete variable domain, with remaining parts taken from reference TRBV30 and TRBJ1-3, reads SQTIHQWPATLVQPVGSPLSLECTVEGTSNPNLYWYRQAAGRGLQLLFYSVGIGQISSEVPQNLSASRPQDRQFILSSKKLLLSDSGFYLCAGTLDSRGGNTIYFGEGSWLTVV.

In its sample, this clone was seen a few times. The same CDR3 can be traced to other DNA sequences in this sample. The chain combines TRBV4-1 with TRBJ1-2; 10 bases map to TRBD1. The length of the CDR3 is 15 residues. Unmatched junction bases numbered 5, after V lost 0 bases and J lost 7 bases. Germline V gene sequence: CDR1 MGHRA, CDR2 YSYEKL. The DNA for the CDR3 is TGCGCCAGCAGCCAAGAAGCGACAGGGGGCTCTGGCTACACCTTC. Encoded protein: CASSQEATGGSGYTF.

V gene TRBV30 combines with J gene TRBJ1-2; TRBD1 aligns across 7 bases. The J segment lost 6 bases and the V segment lost 3 bases, leaving 10 bases of the junction unmatched. The CDR3 spans 14 residues. The germline CDR1 and CDR2 sequences are GTSNPN and SVGIG (reference sequence). This chain's CDR3 is CAWRRLIDRDGYTF. In DNA form, the CDR3 reads TGTGCCTGGAGGCGACTTATCGACAGGGATGGCTACACCTTC.

The chain uses TRBV2 and TRBJ2-7, with D perhaps TRBD1 (5 bases). V was shortened by 7 bases and J by 3 bases, with 13 bases between the two germline ends. Germline V gives CDR1 SNHLY, CDR2 FYNNEI. This CDR3 spans 13 amino acids. CDR3 sequence reads: CASMRTGDYEQYF. CDR3 nucleotide sequence: TGTGCCAGCATGCGCACAGGAGACTACGAGCAGTACTTC.

The chain couples TRBV30 to TRBJ1-2; D gene ambiguous. This CDR3 contains 11 residues. Germline-derived CDR1 and CDR2 are GTSNPN and SVGIG (reference sequence). V was pared by 2 bases and J by 8 bases, with 9 bases between. In nucleotides, the CDR3 is TGTGCCTGGAGTCGATCGATGGGCTACACCTTC. It is translated as CAWSRSMGYTF.

This chain connects TRBV25-1 to TRBJ2-2, with D perhaps matching TRBD1 (6 bases). Germline V gene sequence: CDR1 MGHDK, CDR2 SYGVNS. The CDR3 totals 15 residues. V lost 1 base, J lost 8 bases, and 14 bases lay in between. Written as DNA, the CDR3 is TGTGCCAGCAGTGAATGGACAGCCGGGACGGGGGAGCTGTTTTTT. The encoded protein is CASSEWTAGTGELFF.

This chain joins TRBV6-8 and TRBJ2-7, with D unclear. Germline V gene data show CDR1 as MNHGY and CDR2 as SAAAGT. This CDR3 spans 11 amino acids. Trimming took 5 bases from V and 3 from J, leaving 5 bases between them. The CDR3 spells CASSTHYEQYF. The CDR3 DNA is TGTGCCAGCAGTACCCACTACGAGCAGTACTTC.

The J gene is TRBJ2-7, the V gene TRBV30; 7 bases align to TRBD2. J lost 7 bases, V lost 4 bases, and 7 bases had no gene match. In germline, CDR1 is GTSNPN, CDR2 SVGIG (reference sequence). CDR3 size: 12 residues. CDR3 region: CAWMAGGWEQYF. For the CDR3, the DNA is TGTGCCTGGATGGCCGGGGGGTGGGAGCAGTACTTC.

This chain connects TRBV28 to TRBJ1-2; 7 nucleotides line up with TRBD1. V gave up 6 bases and J gave up 4 bases; unmatched junction bases: 8. Germline V gives CDR1 MDHEN, CDR2 SYDVKM. CDR3 length: 14 residues. This CDR3 is CASRAPQGIYGYTF. In DNA form, the CDR3 reads TGTGCCAGCAGGGCCCCACAGGGGATCTATGGCTACACCTTC.

In nucleotides, the CDR3 is TGCAGCGTTGTTGCGGGGGCAGCAAGCTACACCTTC. This gives the protein CSVVAGAASYTF. The chain carries TRBV29-1 and TRBJ1-2; a weak D match, TRBD1 (6 bases). With 4 bases removed from V and 9 bases from J, the gap between germline ends came to 15 bases. Germline lookup yields CDR1 SQVTM and CDR2 ANQGSEA. The CDR3 extends over 12 amino acids.

The chain couples TRBV6-5 to TRBJ2-1; D not resolved. CDR3 length: 12 residues. V was cut by 6 bases and J by 6 bases, with 9 bases left in between. Germline V CDR1 and CDR2: MNHEY, SVGAGI. This CDR3 reads CASRDHSNEQFF. CDR3 sequence (DNA): TGTGCCAGCAGGGACCACAGCAATGAGCAGTTCTTC.

The chain joins TRBV6-6 to TRBJ1-2, with 10 bases matching TRBD1. CDR1 and CDR2 (germline): MNHNY, SVGAGI (reference sequence). This CDR3 spans 15 amino acids. Losses at the gene ends were 2 bases for V and 2 bases for J; bases not matched to a gene: 2. For the CDR3, the DNA is TGTGCCAGCAGTTACGGGACAGGGGACAACTATGGCTACACCTTC. Protein: CASSYGTGDNYGYTF.

The chain has TRBV6-1 and TRBJ1-4; D might be TRBD1 (6 bases). The V gene lost 4 bases and the J gene lost 3 bases, with 15 bases spanning the gap. The germline V gene has CDR1 MNHNS and CDR2 SASEGT. The CDR3 has 16 amino acids. The CDR3 sequence is CASSGGRAGANEKLFF. In DNA form, the CDR3 reads TGTGCCAGCAGTGGGGGCAGGGCAGGGGCTAATGAAAAACTGTTTTTT.

CDR3 sequence: CASSQTANYGYTF. CDR3 bases: TGTGCCAGCAGCCAAACAGCTAACTATGGCTACACCTTC. The genes are TRBV7-2 and TRBJ1-2; D is unclear. Trimming shortened V by 5 bases and J by 0 bases, and 7 bases separated the two germline ends. The CDR3 runs to 13 residues. Germline V gene lookup returns CDR1 SGHTA and CDR2 FQGNSA.

The chain joins TRBV25-1 to TRBJ2-7, with D perhaps TRBD1 (6 bases). Looked up from germline, CDR1 is MGHDK and CDR2 is SYGVNS. This CDR3 contains 14 residues. The V end was cut by 6 bases, the J end by 0 bases, with 12 bases between. The CDR3 region has the DNA TGTGCCAGCAGGGACAGTGGGAGCTCCTACGAGCAGTACTTC. Residues: CASRDSGSSYEQYF.

The chain has TRBV5-6 and TRBJ1-5; D may be TRBD1 (5 bases). Trimming pared 3 bases from V and 4 bases from J, leaving 14 bases between. The CDR3 covers 15 residues. CDR1 is SGHDT and CDR2 is YYEEEE in the germline V gene. The CDR3 DNA is TGTGCCAGCAGCTCTAGGGGTACGGCTAATCAGCCCCAGCATTTT. It translates to CASSSRGTANQPQHF.

The V and J genes are TRBV6-5 and TRBJ1-2, with a weak D call TRBD1 (5 bases). Per germline, CDR1 MNHEY and CDR2 SVGAGI. This CDR3 contains 13 residues. V was trimmed by 5 bases and J by 6 bases, leaving 13 bases between them. CDR3 coding DNA: TGTGCCAGCAGTAAGGACATAACTGATGGCTACACCTTC. This encodes CASSKDITDGYTF.

The chain joins TRBV5-6 to TRBJ2-5, with D possibly TRBD2 on 5 matching bases. Germline V gene lookup returns CDR1 SGHDT and CDR2 YYEEEE. Trimming removed 4 bases at V and 2 bases at J, with 18 bases between. The CDR3 consists of 16 residues. The CDR3 region is CASSPRVLRGQETQYF. The CDR3 coding sequence is TGTGCCAGCAGCCCCCGGGTCCTCCGGGGTCAAGAGACCCAGTACTTC.

The chain employs TRBV4-2 and TRBJ2-7; D not resolved. Germline V gene data show CDR1 as LGHNA and CDR2 as YNFKEQ. Between the trimmed V and J ends, which lost 1 base and 0 bases, there was a span of 7 bases. The CDR3 runs 14 residues. CDR3 protein: CASSQVGSSYEQYF. CDR3 coding DNA: TGTGCCAGCAGCCAAGTTGGCAGCTCCTACGAGCAGTACTTC.

The table lists this clone with a count of one. This sequence joins TRBV9 and TRBJ2-5; possible D gene TRBD1, 5 bases. The CDR3 totals 13 residues. The ends were cut back, 4 bases at V and 5 bases at J, with 12 bases in the middle. Germline CDR1 reads SGDLS; CDR2 reads YYNGEE. The CDR3 reads CASSSGRQETQYF. The DNA for the CDR3 is TGTGCCAGCAGCTCGGGTCGACAGGAGACCCAGTACTTC.

V gene TRBV5-1 combines with J gene TRBJ1-2; D uncertain. CDR3 length: 15 amino acids. V was cut by 0 bases and J by 4 bases, with 13 bases left in between. Per germline, CDR1 SGHRS and CDR2 YFSETQ. This CDR3 is CASSLAPGESYGYTF. CDR3 bases: TGCGCCAGCAGCTTGGCCCCGGGAGAGTCCTATGGCTACACCTTC. Drawing the rest from reference TRBV5-1 and TRBJ1-2, the complete variable domain is KAGVTQTPRYLIKTRGQQVTLSCSPISGHRSVSWYQQTPGQGLQFLFEYFSETQRNKGNFPGRFSGRQFSNSRSEMNVSTLELGDSALYLCASSLAPGESYGYTFGSGTRLTVV.